This TCR beta chain originates from a study of T cells in localized non-small cell lung cancer. V shed 7 bases and J 2 bases; nucleotides not matched to a gene: 7. The CDR3 runs to 16 residues. Germline values: CDR1 SNHLY, CDR2 FYNNEI. Study-level points and caveats: Elevated circulating T cell density in blood was associated with longer overall survival.

Using immunoSEQ multiplex PCR, the repertoire was profiled, and TCRdb retains in-frame clones only, with some absent. The table includes around 130,000 clones, about 90% detected once. Comments on this clone: No antigen is known for it.

This receptor was identified in a female donor older than 55 with stage I lung adenocarcinoma. This specimen consisted of peripheral blood, obtained before any cancer treatment. This chain links TRBV2 with TRBJ2-2; TRBD2 aligns across 10 bases. The CDR3 DNA reads as TGTGCCAGCACATGGACTAGCGGATTTAACACCGGGGAGCTGTTTTTT. As protein: CASTWTSGFNTGELFF.